Below, one T cell receptor (beta chain) is given with its context. This specimen comes from a study of blood T cell repertoires in COVID-19. Whole-study context: The United States, Italy and Spain were the sources of the acute and convalescent COVID-19 samples.

Authors' methods: Scientists estimated how many nucleated cells there were by amplifying reference gene primers. The assay was immunoSEQ multiplex PCR, and TCRdb's table has in-frame clones only and misses some. That table is the source of V, J and clone size, and D and trimming were worked out from the DNA. The sample lists tens of thousands of clones, around nine tenths occurring once. The CDR3 has 16 residues. Deletions cut 0 bases from V and 0 bases from J, with 12 bases between. CDR1 GTSNPN and CDR2 SVGIG come from the germline V gene (reference sequence). Seattle enrolled patients during active infection and tracked them longitudinally.

The origin of this receptor is a woman aged 55-69 years with COVID-19, enrolled during active disease. V gene TRBV30 combines with J gene TRBJ1-3; D is undetermined. Sequences were obtained from peripheral blood. DNA of the CDR3: TGTGCCTGGAGTGTAGAGGATACGTTCTCTGGAAACACCATATATTTT. It yields the protein CAWSVEDTFSGNTIYF.